The 11 T cell receptor beta chains listed next were all sequenced from one sample in a study of cytomegalovirus exposure and HLA in healthy donors (dated by TCRdb to the late 2010s). Receptor libraries were prepared by the immunoSEQ multiplex PCR assay. For the multiplex PCR, a mixture combining 60 forward primers for TCR Vbeta segments and 13 reverse primers for TCR Jbeta segments was used. In TCRdb, the immuneACCESS table is reduced to in-frame sequences with V and J assigned. These tables do not hold every clone; where another copy was compared, an unresolved V gene accounts for under half, and the others remain unexplained. Per the sample table, the count is tens of thousands of clones. The leading ten clones occupy 25% to 30% of the sample. Specimen: PBMCs. The receptors were sampled from a man aged 40-49 years in good health and CMV-seropositive.

This chain links TRBV18 with TRBJ1-2, with D hard to call. From germline, CDR1 is KGHSH and CDR2 LQKENI. This CDR3 spans 15 amino acids. The V end lost 3 bases, the J end lost 5 bases, and 16 bases lay between the germline ends. CDR3 DNA sequence: TGTGCCAGCTCACCTACCCCGGGAGTCCAATATGGCTACACCTTC. Translation gives CASSPTPGVQYGYTF.

The chain carries TRBV28 and TRBJ1-4, with TRBD1 matching over 7 bases. CDR1 MDHEN and CDR2 SYDVKM come from the germline V gene. V lost 1 base, J lost 3 bases, and 2 bases stayed unmatched. The CDR3 runs 15 residues. The chain's CDR3 is CASSLFQGANEKLFF. In nucleotides, the CDR3 is TGTGCCAGCAGTTTATTCCAGGGGGCTAATGAAAAACTGTTTTTT.

This chain uses TRBV7-9 with TRBJ2-7; 11 bases match TRBD2. With 5 bases clipped from V and 4 bases from J, the junction kept 7 bases outside the gene matches. This CDR3 region has 15 residues. The V gene's germline CDR1 is SEHNR and CDR2 FQNEAQ (reference sequence). The CDR3 spells CASSPLTSGTYEQYF. CDR3 nucleotide sequence: TGTGCCAGCAGCCCTCTGACTAGCGGGACTTACGAGCAGTACTTC.

The V gene is TRBV2, the J gene TRBJ1-5; 7 nucleotides line up with TRBD1. The CDR3 length is 15 residues. V lost 6 bases and J lost 6; bases outside the gene matches: 11. CDR1 SNHLY and CDR2 FYNNEI come from the germline V gene. The CDR3 DNA reads TGTGCCAGCAGCGCTGACAGGGTGGTAAGTCAGCCCCAGCATTTT. It codes for CASSADRVVSQPQHF.

V and J are TRBV2 and TRBJ2-1; 9 bases align to TRBD1. Losses at the gene ends were 1 base for V and 4 bases for J; bases not matched to a gene: 8. CDR3 length equals 17 residues. Looked up from germline, CDR1 is SNHLY and CDR2 is FYNNEI. CDR3 sequence reads: CASSEETSGTGYNEQFF. CDR3 in DNA: TGTGCCAGCAGTGAAGAAACGTCCGGGACAGGGTACAATGAGCAGTTCTTC.

The genes are TRBV5-1 and TRBJ2-3; D perhaps matches TRBD2 (6 bases). Trimming left V 7 bases short and J 4 bases short, with 10 bases between. Germline loops: CDR1 SGHRS, CDR2 YFSETQ. The CDR3 consists of 12 residues. The CDR3 reads CASVREPDTQYF. The CDR3 DNA follows: TGCGCCAGCGTACGGGAGCCAGATACGCAGTATTTT. Full variable domain (rest looked up from reference TRBV5-1 and TRBJ2-3): KAGVTQTPRYLIKTRGQQVTLSCSPISGHRSVSWYQQTPGQGLQFLFEYFSETQRNKGNFPGRFSGRQFSNSRSEMNVSTLELGDSALYLCASVREPDTQYFGPGTRLTVL.

J is TRBJ2-3 and V is TRBV7-2; TRBD1 is a possible D gene (6 bases). This CDR3 contains 15 residues. Deletions cut 2 bases from V and 6 bases from J, with 15 bases between. CDR1 and CDR2 (germline): SGHTA, FQGNSA. The CDR3 sequence: CASSLSLGAGDTQYF. DNA of the CDR3: TGTGCCAGCAGCTTATCGTTGGGGGCAGGGGATACGCAGTATTTT.

This chain joins TRBV18 and TRBJ1-1, with 8 bases matching TRBD1. Losses at the gene ends were 1 base for V and 4 bases for J; bases not matched to a gene: 2. The germline V gene has CDR1 KGHSH and CDR2 LQKENI. The CDR3 is 14 residues long. CDR3 bases: TGTGCCAGCTCACCACTGACAGGGGTCACTGAAGCTTTCTTT. It is translated as CASSPLTGVTEAFF.

The chain recombines TRBV9 with TRBJ2-3, with D possibly being TRBD1 (5 bases). CDR1 is SGDLS, CDR2 YYNGEE, per germline. The CDR3 length is 15 residues. Trimming removed 0 bases from V and 3 bases from J, with 11 bases in between. Here the CDR3 reads CASSVVGQPTDTQYF. The CDR3, as DNA: TGTGCCAGCAGCGTAGTAGGACAACCGACAGATACGCAGTATTTT.

The chain recombines TRBV6-6 with TRBJ1-2, with unresolved D. Trimming removed 5 bases from V and 9 bases from J, with 10 bases in between. CDR3 length: 11 residues. Germline CDR1 and CDR2: MNHNY and SVGAGI (reference sequence). The CDR3 loop is CASSQETSYTF. The DNA of the CDR3 is TGTGCCAGCAGTCAAGAAACTAGCTACACCTTC.

CDR3 bases: TGTGCCAGTGGACTCGGTGGGACAGGGGGCGCCGGGTATGGCTACACCTTC. It yields the protein CASGLGGTGGAGYGYTF. The rearrangement joins TRBV28 to TRBJ1-2, with 12 bases matching TRBD1. The V gene's germline CDR1 is MDHEN and CDR2 SYDVKM. Trimming at V came to 9 bases and at J to 5 bases, leaving 16 bases not matched to a gene. The CDR3 runs 17 residues.